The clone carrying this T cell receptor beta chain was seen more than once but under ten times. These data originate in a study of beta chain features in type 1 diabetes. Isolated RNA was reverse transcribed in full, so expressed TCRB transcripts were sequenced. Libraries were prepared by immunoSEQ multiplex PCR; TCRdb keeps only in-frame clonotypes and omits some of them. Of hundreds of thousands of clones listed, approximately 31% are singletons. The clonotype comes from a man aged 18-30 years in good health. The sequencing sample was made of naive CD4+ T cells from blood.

This CDR3 reads CASSLGGLRGLSYEQYF. In DNA, the CDR3 is TGTGCCAGCAGCTTAGGAGGTTTGAGGGGACTCTCCTACGAGCAGTACTTC. The V call is TRBV13, the J call TRBJ2-7, with D possibly TRBD2 on 6 matching bases. V was shortened by 0 bases and J by 0 bases, with 15 bases between the two germline ends. The CDR3 spans 17 residues. Germline CDR1 and CDR2: PRHDT and FYEKMQ (reference sequence).